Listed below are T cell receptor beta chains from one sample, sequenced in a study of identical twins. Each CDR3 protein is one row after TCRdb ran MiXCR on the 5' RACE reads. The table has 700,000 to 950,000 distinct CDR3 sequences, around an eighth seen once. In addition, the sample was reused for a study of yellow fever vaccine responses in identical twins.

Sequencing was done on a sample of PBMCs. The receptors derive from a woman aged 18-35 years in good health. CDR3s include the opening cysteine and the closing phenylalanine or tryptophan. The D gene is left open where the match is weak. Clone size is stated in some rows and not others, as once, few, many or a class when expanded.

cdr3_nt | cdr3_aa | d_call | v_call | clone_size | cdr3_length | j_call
TGCGCCAGCAGCTTGCCAGGTTGGGGGGGTCCGACAGATACGCAGTATTTT | CASSLPGWGGPTDTQYF | TRBD2 | TRBV5-1 | - | 17 | TRBJ2-3
TGCAGTGCTAGAGCCGGGACTAGCGGGAGGGACAATGAGCAGTTCTTC | CSARAGTSGRDNEQFF | TRBD2 | TRBV20-1 | few | 16 | TRBJ2-1
TGTGCCAGCAGCCCCAGTCAGAGCTCCTACAATGAGCAGTTCTTC | CASSPSQSSYNEQFF | - | TRBV6-1 | many | 15 | TRBJ2-1
TGTGCCAGCAGCCTCACTAGCGGGGGCACCGGGGAGCTGTTTTTT | CASSLTSGGTGELFF | TRBD2 | TRBV7-8 | many | 15 | TRBJ2-2
TGCGCCAGCAGCCCCTCCGCCCCGACAGAGAACACTGAAGCTTTCTTT | CASSPSAPTENTEAFF | - | TRBV4-1 | once | 16 | TRBJ1-1
TGTGCCAGCAGTTACTCCAGCGGGGGACGGGGAAATGAGCAGTTCTTC | CASSYSSGGRGNEQFF | TRBD2 | TRBV6-5 | few | 16 | TRBJ2-1
TGTGCCAGCAGCCCCGGGACAGGGTTTCAGCCCCAGCATTTT | CASSPGTGFQPQHF | TRBD1 | TRBV27 | - | 14 | TRBJ1-5
TGTGCCAGCAGGGCGGACAGGGAGGATGGCTACACCTTC | CASRADREDGYTF | TRBD1 | TRBV6-1 | few | 13 | TRBJ1-2
TGTGCCAGCAGGGGGGTTGAGGATGCGGTGGTGACCCAGTACTTC | CASRGVEDAVVTQYF | - | TRBV28 | - | 15 | TRBJ2-5
TGTGCCAGCAGCTTAGTTAGGACAGGAGCAAACACTGAAGCTTTCTTT | CASSLVRTGANTEAFF | TRBD1 | TRBV7-8 | many | 16 | TRBJ1-1
TGTGCCAGCAGCTTAATTTTCAAAGACACGGGGGCTTACAATGAGCAGTTCTTC | CASSLIFKDTGAYNEQFF | - | TRBV11-1 | - | 18 | TRBJ2-1
TGTGCCAGCAGCCGCAGGGGGACGCATAATTCACCCCTCCACTTT | CASSRRGTHNSPLHF | TRBD1 | TRBV12-3/TRBV12-4 | many | 15 | TRBJ1-6
TGTGCCAGCAGGGGAGTGGATCATGAGCAGTTCTTC | CASRGVDHEQFF | - | TRBV2 | few | 12 | TRBJ2-1
TGTGCCAGCAGTTACGACGAAGATAGGGGCACTGAAGCTTTCTTT | CASSYDEDRGTEAFF | - | TRBV6-5 | few | 15 | TRBJ1-1
TGTGCCAGCAGTGAAGGGACAGTCAATCAGCCCCAGCATTTT | CASSEGTVNQPQHF | - | TRBV2 | many | 14 | TRBJ1-5
TGTGCCAGCAGCGAAGGACTAGCGGGGCCCCCGCAGTATTTT | CASSEGLAGPPQYF | TRBD2 | TRBV12-3/TRBV12-4 | - | 14 | TRBJ2-3
TGCAGCGTCCCAGGGTTTTTGAACTATGGCTACACCTTC | CSVPGFLNYGYTF | - | TRBV29-1 | few | 13 | TRBJ1-2
TGTGCCAGCAGTTTCCCCGGGACAGTCTCCTACGAGCAGTACTTC | CASSFPGTVSYEQYF | TRBD1 | TRBV12-3/TRBV12-4 | many | 15 | TRBJ2-7
TGTGCCAGCAGCTTAGGAGGGGGAGTACTCGATACGCAGTATTTT | CASSLGGGVLDTQYF | - | TRBV5-6 | - | 15 | TRBJ2-3
TGCGCCAGCAGCCCGACCCCCCGGGATACGCAGTATTTT | CASSPTPRDTQYF | - | TRBV5-1 | - | 13 | TRBJ2-3
TGTGCCAGCAGCCAAGAAGGGGGGGGCAATCAGCAGTTCTTC | CASSQEGGGNQQFF | - | TRBV3-1 | - | 14 | TRBJ2-1
TGTGCCAGCAGCTTTGCGGGGGGAGGTGAAAAACTGTTTTTT | CASSFAGGGEKLFF | - | TRBV11-2 | many | 14 | TRBJ1-4
TGTGCCAGCAGCCGGCCCTTCAATGAGCAGTTCTTC | CASSRPFNEQFF | - | TRBV6-5 | once | 12 | TRBJ2-1
TGTGCCAGCGTGGGACAGAGGAACACTGAAGCTTTCTTT | CASVGQRNTEAFF | TRBD1 | TRBV6-2/TRBV6-3 | few | 13 | TRBJ1-1
TGTGCCATCAGTGAGTCGAAGCGGACAGATACGCAGTATTTT | CAISESKRTDTQYF | - | TRBV10-3 | - | 14 | TRBJ2-3